This record concerns one TCR beta chain sequence. Its specificity is not known. This sample is drawn from a study of T cell clonotyping in hematopoietic cell transplantation. Study-wide points: Pathologically expanded recipient clonotypes increased progressively from day 30 to day 180 as diversity fell.

Measured with immunoSEQ multiplex PCR; TCRdb has only the in-frame clones, and not every one. The sample records 45,000 or so clones, around 83% being singletons. Germline V gives CDR1 SEHNR, CDR2 FQNEAQ (reference sequence). Losses at the gene ends were 5 bases for V and 6 bases for J; bases not matched to a gene: 12. CDR3 length: 17 residues. The time point was: recipient sample about 28 days before transplant, after cytoreduction. The sequencing used peripheral blood mononuclear cells, collected before stem cell transplant. The chain combines TRBV7-9 with TRBJ1-6, with 8 nucleotides matching TRBD1. The receptor's source is a man aged 55-75 years with myelodysplastic syndrome. Some clones in this sample may be carry-over from other donors' samples. The CDR3 loop reads CASSARQGTSFNSPLHF. The CDR3 nucleotides read TGTGCCAGCAGCGCTCGACAGGGGACGTCGTTTAATTCACCCCTCCACTTT.